These T cell receptor beta chains were read from a single sample in a study of T-cell reconstitution after alpha-beta-depleted transplantation in children. TCRdb independently ran MiXCR on the PCR reads; one entry per CDR3 protein. Of 200,000 to 250,000 distinct CDR3 sequences listed, approximately 8.9% were seen once; the top ten hold roughly 6%. Source: PBMCs, mostly from graft donor cells, taken 180 days after TCRalphabeta/CD19-depleted stem cell transplant. The receptors originated from a male patient younger than 18 who had a stem cell transplant for acute lymphoblastic leukemia, so the T cells may come from the graft donor. Both conserved end residues are part of each CDR3. A D gene is named only where the DNA matches it firmly. Expanded clones are given a class, and other clones once, few, many or no size at all.

many,TRBV16,TRBJ1-4,-,CASSQSGYGKLFF,TGTGCCAGCAGCCAATCTGGATATGGAAAACTGTTTTTT
many,TRBV5-4,TRBJ1-2,TRBD1,CASSLGGTAHYGYTF,TGTGCCAGCAGCTTGGGAGGGACAGCTCACTATGGCTACACCTTC
many,TRBV27,TRBJ2-7,-,CASRGFRGRLYEQYF,TGTGCCAGCAGGGGGTTTCGGGGCAGGTTGTACGAGCAGTACTTC
-,TRBV7-7,TRBJ1-3,-,CASSQGPTGNTIYF,TGTGCTAGCAGCCAAGGACCCACTGGAAACACCATATATTTT
many,TRBV6-5,TRBJ1-4,-,CASSYWDGDEKLFF,TGTGCCAGCAGTTACTGGGATGGGGATGAAAAACTGTTTTTT
many,TRBV5-1,TRBJ2-5,-,CASGTAQETQYF,TGCGCCAGCGGGACGGCACAAGAGACCCAGTACTTC
-,TRBV5-7,TRBJ1-3,-,CASSSPSGNTTYF,TGTGCCAGCAGCTCGCCATCTGGAAACACCACATATTTT
many,TRBV4-1,TRBJ2-1,-,CASSQEDSNNEQFF,TGCGCCAGCAGCCAAGAGGACTCAAACAATGAGCAGTTCTTC
many,TRBV6-1,TRBJ1-2,-,CASGRVNYGYTF,TGTGCCAGCGGCAGGGTTAACTATGGCTACACCTTC
many,TRBV10-3,TRBJ2-2,-,CAIGETNTGELFF,TGTGCCATCGGGGAGACGAACACCGGGGAGCTGTTTTTT
many,TRBV7-9,TRBJ2-2,-,CASSLEQFTGELFF,TGTGCCAGCAGCTTAGAGCAGTTCACCGGGGAGCTGTTTTTT
many,TRBV29-1,TRBJ2-5,TRBD1,CSVERAGQVEETQYF,TGCAGCGTTGAAAGGGCGGGACAGGTGGAAGAGACCCAGTACTTC
many,TRBV2,TRBJ1-4,-,CASRSTGTVGEKLFF,TGTGCCAGCAGGTCCACTGGGACGGTGGGAGAAAAACTGTTTTTT
many,TRBV9,TRBJ2-2,TRBD1,CASSVVPGTGGAGGELFF,TGTGCCAGCAGCGTAGTCCCCGGGACAGGGGGCGCGGGCGGGGAGCTGTTTTTT
many,TRBV6-1,TRBJ2-2,TRBD2,CASSEMYRTSGFSNTGELFF,TGTGCCAGCAGTGAAATGTACCGGACTAGCGGGTTTTCAAACACCGGGGAGCTGTTTTTT
many,TRBV7-9,TRBJ1-3,-,CASSFTGSSGNTIYF,TGTGCCAGCAGCTTTACAGGATCCTCTGGAAACACCATATATTTT
many,TRBV4-3,TRBJ1-1,-,CASSQGTLSTEAFF,TGCGCCAGCAGCCAAGGGACCTTGAGCACTGAAGCTTTCTTT
many,TRBV7-2,TRBJ1-4,-,CASSSPLGYSNEKLFF,TGTGCCAGCAGCTCCCCCCTGGGGTACTCCAATGAAAAACTGTTTTTT
many,TRBV20-1,TRBJ1-4,-,CSARDAYRPTNEKLFF,TGCAGTGCTAGAGATGCTTACCGTCCAACTAATGAAAAACTGTTTTTT
many,TRBV12-3/TRBV12-4,TRBJ2-7,-,CASSFSGLGEQYF,TGTGCCAGCAGTTTTTCCGGGCTAGGGGAGCAGTACTTC
many,TRBV6-5,TRBJ2-7,-,CASRRTGSYEQYF,TGTGCCAGCCGGAGGACGGGCTCCTACGAGCAGTACTTC
many,TRBV24-1,TRBJ2-7,-,CATRSGPPHYEQYF,TGTGCCACCAGGAGCGGCCCTCCGCACTACGAGCAGTACTTC